The 21 T cell receptor beta chains presented below share a single source sample, sequenced in a study of shared clonotypes between healthy human individuals. TCRdb keeps only in-frame clones here, not all; method: immunoSEQ multiplex PCR. The sample has over a million clones, approximately 96% seen once. The sequenced sample consisted of naive CD4+ T cells sorted from blood. As to subset: CD45RA+ positively selected. The receptors were gathered from a man aged 30-40 years in good health.

This sequence joins TRBV5-1 and TRBJ2-1; 11 nucleotides align to TRBD2. Looked up from germline, CDR1 is SGHRS and CDR2 is YFSETQ. Trimming removed 5 bases from V and 7 bases from J; junction bases left unmatched: 11. The CDR3 runs to 16 residues. The DNA of the CDR3 is TGCGCCAGCAGTGATCTACTAGCGGGAGTGGATAATGAGCAGTTCTTC. Translating it yields CASSDLLAGVDNEQFF.

The V and J genes are TRBV5-1 and TRBJ2-1; 9 bases map to TRBD1. CDR3 length: 15 residues. Germline CDR1 SGHRS, CDR2 YFSETQ. V dropped 3 bases and J dropped 6; count of bases not matched to a gene: 7. CDR3 DNA sequence: TGCGCCAGCAGCTCCAGGACAGGGGAAGGCAATGAGCAGTTCTTC. This codes for CASSSRTGEGNEQFF. Full variable domain (rest looked up from reference TRBV5-1 and TRBJ2-1): KAGVTQTPRYLIKTRGQQVTLSCSPISGHRSVSWYQQTPGQGLQFLFEYFSETQRNKGNFPGRFSGRQFSNSRSEMNVSTLELGDSALYLCASSSRTGEGNEQFFGPGTRLTVL.

V and J are TRBV5-1 and TRBJ2-1; D remains unclear. The V end was cut by 4 bases, the J end by 0 bases, with 11 bases between. The germline V gene has CDR1 SGHRS and CDR2 YFSETQ. The CDR3 consists of 15 residues. The CDR3 region is CASSAELNSYNEQFF. In DNA, the CDR3 is TGCGCCAGCAGCGCGGAGTTAAACTCCTACAATGAGCAGTTCTTC.

V and J are TRBV7-8 and TRBJ2-3, with unresolved D. Germline CDR1 and CDR2: SGHVS and FQNEAQ. V lost 5 bases, J lost 0 bases, and 15 bases lay in between. The CDR3 consists of 16 residues. The CDR3 protein is CASSQRGGTSTDTQYF. In DNA, the CDR3 is TGTGCCAGCAGCCAAAGAGGTGGCACTAGCACAGATACGCAGTATTTT.

This sequence joins TRBV29-1 and TRBJ2-3; no definite D call. The CDR3 sequence is 13 residues long. Germline values: CDR1 SQVTM, CDR2 ANQGSEA. Trimming took 4 bases from V and 0 from J, leaving 8 bases between them. This CDR3 reads CSVVGPSTDTQYF. The DNA for the CDR3 is TGCAGCGTTGTCGGCCCAAGCACAGATACGCAGTATTTT.

This clone was observed once. The V call is TRBV19, the J call TRBJ2-1; D is possibly TRBD1 or TRBD2 (6 bases each). Trimming pared 7 bases from V and 0 bases from J, leaving 10 bases between. The CDR3 covers 14 residues. CDR1 is LNHDA, CDR2 SQIVND, per germline (reference sequence). CDR3 coding DNA: TGTGCCAGTAAGGGGGGAGGCTCCTACAATGAGCAGTTCTTC. The encoded protein is CASKGGGSYNEQFF.

This clone was seen a single time. The chain carries TRBV14 and TRBJ2-7; possibly TRBD1 for D (6 bases). V was clipped by 1 base and J by 3 bases, with 16 bases between them. The CDR3 covers 16 residues. Germline CDR1 reads SGHDN; CDR2 reads FVKESK. This CDR3 is CASSQGRTDLGYEQYF. The CDR3 DNA follows: TGTGCCAGCAGCCAAGGGAGGACAGATTTAGGCTACGAGCAGTACTTC.

This sequence joins TRBV27 and TRBJ2-5; TRBD2 aligns across 7 bases. CDR3 length: 15 amino acids. J was trimmed by 5 bases and V by 0 bases; bases with no gene match: 6. The germline V gene encodes CDR1 MNHEY and CDR2 SMNVEV (reference sequence). CDR3 DNA sequence: TGTGCCAGCAGTTTATCGGTCCACGGGGGGGAGACCCAGTACTTC. This gives the protein CASSLSVHGGETQYF.

V is TRBV2 and J is TRBJ1-5; no definite D call. The germline V gene encodes CDR1 SNHLY and CDR2 FYNNEI. Trimming cost V 0 bases and J 7 bases, with 4 bases left between them. CDR3 length: 12 amino acids. Here the CDR3 reads CASSEAIQPQHF. CDR3 coding DNA: TGTGCCAGCAGTGAAGCAATCCAGCCCCAGCATTTT.

The chain uses TRBV29-1 and TRBJ1-2; TRBD1 agrees at 8 bases. Trimming cost V 5 bases and J 7 bases; bases outside gene matches: 9. Germline-derived CDR1 and CDR2 are SQVTM and ANQGSEA. CDR3 length: 13 amino acids. The CDR3 reads CSVRAGTGGGYTF. DNA for the CDR3: TGCAGCGTTAGGGCCGGGACAGGTGGTGGCTACACCTTC.

The chain joins TRBV6-5 to TRBJ2-5; D not certain. The CDR3 consists of 13 residues. From germline, CDR1 is MNHEY and CDR2 SVGAGI. The V end was cut by 6 bases, the J end by 1 base, with 9 bases between. CDR3: CASSPVGQETQYF. The DNA for the CDR3 is TGTGCCAGCAGCCCCGTCGGCCAAGAGACCCAGTACTTC.

The chain recombines TRBV18 with TRBJ2-3; 8 bases fit TRBD1. CDR1 and CDR2 from the germline V gene are KGHSH and LQKENI. The CDR3 spans 13 residues. J lost 6 bases, V lost 4 bases, and 3 bases had no gene match. As DNA, the CDR3 is TGTGCCAGCTCACAGGACAGGGAGGATACGCAGTATTTT. Protein product: CASSQDREDTQYF.

The gene calls are TRBV5-1 and TRBJ2-7, with D unclear. CDR3 length: 14 amino acids. Trimming took 7 bases from V and 4 from J, leaving 18 bases between them. Looked up from germline, CDR1 is SGHRS and CDR2 is YFSETQ. This chain's CDR3 is CASATSRSSYEQYF. CDR3 nucleotide sequence: TGCGCCAGCGCGACTTCAAGGTCCTCGTACGAGCAGTACTTC. Looking up the rest from reference TRBV5-1 and TRBJ2-7 gives the full variable domain: KAGVTQTPRYLIKTRGQQVTLSCSPISGHRSVSWYQQTPGQGLQFLFEYFSETQRNKGNFPGRFSGRQFSNSRSEMNVSTLELGDSALYLCASATSRSSYEQYFGPGTRLTVT.

The CDR3 sequence: CASSLAPATSTDTQYF. The CDR3 DNA sequence: TGTGCCAGCAGCTTAGCGCCGGCCACTAGCACAGATACGCAGTATTTT. The V call is TRBV7-2, the J call TRBJ2-3; D unresolved. Per germline, CDR1 SGHTA and CDR2 FQGNSA. The CDR3 spans 16 residues. V was cut by 0 bases and J by 0 bases, with 10 bases left in between.

V usage is TRBV9 and J usage is TRBJ1-4, with a possible D match to TRBD1 (5 bases). Trimming took 4 bases from V and 7 from J, leaving 17 bases between them. CDR1 and CDR2 (germline): SGDLS, YYNGEE. The length of the CDR3 is 15 residues. CDR3 sequence: CASSTMGRGGEKLFF. The CDR3 bases are TGTGCCAGCAGCACTATGGGGAGGGGTGGTGAAAAACTGTTTTTT.

The chain links TRBV5-1 to TRBJ2-7, with a weak D call TRBD2 (5 bases). V gave up 4 bases and J gave up 1 base, with 12 bases separating them. CDR3 length: 14 residues. Germline V gene sequence: CDR1 SGHRS, CDR2 YFSETQ. CDR3 protein: CASSPMPGSYEQYF. The CDR3 region has the DNA TGCGCCAGCAGCCCCATGCCGGGGTCCTACGAGCAGTACTTC.

J is TRBJ1-5 and V is TRBV19, with 9 bases identical to TRBD1. The germline gives CDR1 LNHDA, CDR2 SQIVND (reference sequence). The CDR3 is made up of 15 amino acids. V trimming: 6 bases; J trimming: 5 bases; junction bases outside the gene matches: 8. The CDR3, as DNA: TGTGCCAGTAGACCGACAGGGGGTATCGATCAGCCCCAGCATTTT. Encoded protein: CASRPTGGIDQPQHF.

The chain links TRBV21-1 to TRBJ1-4; TRBD1, the table's D call, lacks a check against the DNA. TRBV21-1 is listed as a pseudogene. The CDR3 runs to 15 residues. The CDR3 loop is CASSTDRGTNEKLFF. CDR3 in DNA: TGTGCCAGCAGCACCGACAGGGGGACTAATGAAAAACTGTTTTTT.

The chain joins TRBV10-2 to TRBJ2-3; TRBD1 agrees at 7 bases. CDR1 and CDR2 (germline): WSHSY, SAAADI. The V and J ends lost 6 bases and 0 bases, in that order; junction bases with no gene match: 6. This CDR3 contains 15 residues. In DNA form, the CDR3 reads TGCGCCAGCAGCGAACGGGACAGAAGCACAGATACGCAGTATTTT. Translation: CASSERDRSTDTQYF.

This clone was seen more than once but under ten times. The DNA for the CDR3 is TGCGCCAGCAGTCCTCCGGGACTAGTATTTGAGCAGTACTTC. Amino acids: CASSPPGLVFEQYF. The rearrangement joins TRBV10-2 to TRBJ2-7, with 8 positions matching TRBD2. V dropped 5 bases and J dropped 7; count of bases not matched to a gene: 10. The CDR3 is 14 amino acids. The germline gives CDR1 WSHSY, CDR2 SAAADI.

CDR3 sequence (DNA): TGCGCCAGCAGCCAAGACCGGGACACCCAGCAGGCAGATACGCAGTATTTT. Its protein is CASSQDRDTQQADTQYF. The rearrangement uses TRBV4-1 and TRBJ2-3, with a possible D match to TRBD1 (6 bases). The CDR3 consists of 17 residues. V was pared by 0 bases and J by 4 bases, with 17 bases between. Germline CDR1 reads MGHRA; CDR2 reads YSYEKL.